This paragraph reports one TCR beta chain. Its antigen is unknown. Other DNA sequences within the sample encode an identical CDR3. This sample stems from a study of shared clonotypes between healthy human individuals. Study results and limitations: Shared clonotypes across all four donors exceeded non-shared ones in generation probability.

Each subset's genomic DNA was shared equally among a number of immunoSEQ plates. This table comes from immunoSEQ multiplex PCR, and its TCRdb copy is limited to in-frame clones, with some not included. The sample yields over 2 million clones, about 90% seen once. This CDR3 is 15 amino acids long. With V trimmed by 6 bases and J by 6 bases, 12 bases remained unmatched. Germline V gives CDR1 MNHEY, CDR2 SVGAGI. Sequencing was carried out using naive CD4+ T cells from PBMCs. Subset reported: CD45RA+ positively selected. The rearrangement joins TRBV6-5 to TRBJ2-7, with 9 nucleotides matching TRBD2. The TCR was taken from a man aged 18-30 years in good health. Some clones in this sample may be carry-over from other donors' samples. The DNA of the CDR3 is TGTGCCAGCAGCCCCCGCTTAGCGGGAGTGGGCGAGCAGTACTTC. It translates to CASSPRLAGVGEQYF.